Detailed here is one T cell receptor beta chain. It has no known antigen specificity. No base qualities exist here, and no much larger clone lies one base off it. The sample comes from a study of blood T cell repertoires in COVID-19 (TCRdb year 2020). For context, the study as a whole: The collaborator samples originated in the United States, Italy and Spain and spanned the acute and convalescent phases of COVID-19. The material from the prospective study consisted of cDNA or gDNA derived from T cells, B-cell-depleted T cells, or PBMCs. The dataset comprised deeply sampled blood TCRbeta repertoires from subjects exposed to, actively infected with, or recovered from COVID-19. The repertoires were released in a freely available public database intended as a resource for research on the immune response to SARS-CoV-2. Samples were obtained from the ongoing ImmuneRACE study (first 160 participants) and from about 1,300 subjects provided by 6 global collaborators. A de-identified subject ID, COVID-19 status, age in years and sex were almost always included in the sample metadata. HLA class I and class II types, where available, came from metadata supplied by the sample provider rather than from assay-based typing.

Collaborating institutions collected whole blood in K2EDTA tubes following their own protocols. For TCRbeta analysis, collaborators shipped samples in one of three forms: frozen whole blood, isolated PBMCs, or DNA extracted from either of those sample types. The research as a whole found: How much clinical and demographic metadata was included differed by source and by participant, and the metadata was provided uncurated.

From the cysteine up to the phenylalanine, the CDR3 has a length of 13 residues. Only the CDR3 region is kept as DNA, spanning 39 bases read in frame from base 1. The immunoSEQ Assay, a bias-controlled multiplex PCR, was used to amplify TCRbeta CDR3 regions from genomic DNA. The paper's processing steps were these. The number of nucleated cells in each sample was estimated by amplification of reference gene primers within the assay. To quantify the absolute abundance of each unique TCRbeta CDR3 rearrangement, sequence reads were collapsed and filtered. For each sample, productive Simpson clonality was calculated as the square root of Simpson's diversity index across productive rearrangements. Not all clones reach the TCRdb copy of this immuneACCESS table, which keeps in-frame sequences only. Checked studies attribute under half of the gap to unresolved V genes and leave the rest unexplained. V and J calls and clone size are as listed in that table; D and trimming were resolved from the DNA. The sample contains some 39,000 clones, around nine tenths of them found a single time. The ten top clones hold around 5% of the sample.

The specimen sequenced was peripheral blood. Recombination joined TRBV21-1 with TRBJ1-2. TRBV21-1 represents a pseudogene. The TCR was taken from a human donor in a cohort sampled during active COVID-19. The DNA reads TGTGCCAGCAGCATATTAGTTTCCTATGGCTACACCTTC. This encodes CASSILVSYGYTF.